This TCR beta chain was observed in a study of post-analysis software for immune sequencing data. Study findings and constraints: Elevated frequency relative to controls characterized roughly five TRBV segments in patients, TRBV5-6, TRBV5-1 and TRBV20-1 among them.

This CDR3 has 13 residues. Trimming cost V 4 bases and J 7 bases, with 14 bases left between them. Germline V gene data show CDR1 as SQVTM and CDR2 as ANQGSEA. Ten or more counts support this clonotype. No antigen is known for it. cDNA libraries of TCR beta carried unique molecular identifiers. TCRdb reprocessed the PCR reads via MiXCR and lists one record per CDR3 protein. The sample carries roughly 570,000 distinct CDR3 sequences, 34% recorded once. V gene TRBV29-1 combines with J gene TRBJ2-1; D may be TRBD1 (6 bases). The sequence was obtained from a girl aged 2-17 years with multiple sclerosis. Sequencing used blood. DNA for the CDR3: TGCAGCGTTGTTACCAGACAGGTTAATGAGCAGTTCTTC. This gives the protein CSVVTRQVNEQFF.